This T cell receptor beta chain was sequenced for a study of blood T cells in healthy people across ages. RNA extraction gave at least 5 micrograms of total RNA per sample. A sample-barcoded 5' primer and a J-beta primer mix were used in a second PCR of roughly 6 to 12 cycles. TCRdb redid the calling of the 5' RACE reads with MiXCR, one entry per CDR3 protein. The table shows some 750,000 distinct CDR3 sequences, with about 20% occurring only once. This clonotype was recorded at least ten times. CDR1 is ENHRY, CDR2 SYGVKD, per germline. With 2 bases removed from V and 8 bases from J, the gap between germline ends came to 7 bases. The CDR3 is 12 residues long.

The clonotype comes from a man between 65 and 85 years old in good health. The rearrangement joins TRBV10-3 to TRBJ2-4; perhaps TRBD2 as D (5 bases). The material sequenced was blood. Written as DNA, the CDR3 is TGTGCCATCAGTGAGGAGGGAGACATTCAGTACTTC. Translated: CAISEEGDIQYF.